Included here is one T cell receptor beta chain sequence, with context. The table lists this clone with a few counts. The clone's antigen remains unknown. No much larger clone exists at a distance of one base, and base qualities are not known. The V end gives up 2 bases and the J end 3 bases, leaving 5 bases in the junction not matched to a gene. The CDR3 holds 15 amino acids from the cysteine to the phenylalanine. Only the CDR3 DNA stays, 45 bases, in frame from base 1. The germline V gene sets CDR1 to SGHAT and CDR2 to FQNNGV. This record belongs to a study of shared clonotypes between healthy human individuals (dated by TCRdb to 2020 to 2022). Notes on the research overall: A couple of women and a few men aged 18 to 49 years were included in the cohort. To increase sequencing depth and limit assay-specific biases, TCR repertoire library preparation and sequencing were carried out by different laboratories using diverse techniques. For each donor, three plates each were used for CD4 naive and CD4 memory, two plates were used for CD8 naive, and one plate was used for CD8 memory. Each donor's leukapheresis produced roughly between about 0.9 and 9.5 billion PBMCs. The study deeply sequenced blood TCR repertoires of five healthy adults to estimate repertoire size and the extent of clonotype sharing between individuals.

The donors were healthy, HIV-negative adults who had no recently reported acute infections or vaccinations. Every donor was a Caucasian adult living in Nashville, Tennessee, USA. CD4+ T cells were enriched through magnetic negative selection, after which naive cells were positively selected on CD45RA and the remaining negative fraction served as the memory subset. Blood was obtained by leukapheresis, after which PBMCs were separated by Ficoll-Histopaque density gradient centrifugation and cryopreserved in liquid nitrogen vapor phase. Analytical flow cytometry was used to check the purity and quantity of every magnetically sorted T cell population. Genomic DNA was isolated from each sorted fraction and quantified by UV absorbance on a Nanodrop 2000c. Here is what the overall study found, with its caveats: Even with the large sequencing depth, rarefaction of the sorted-subset datasets indicated that sequencing was incomplete. Because the study included a small number of donors, the genetic and exposure-history diversity represented was limited. Naive subsets generally had larger estimated clonotype richness than memory subsets did. Sampling was limited to blood, and TCR repertoires in tissue likely differ from TCR repertoires in blood. Higher generation probabilities were observed for clonotypes shared by all four sorted-subset donors than for non-shared clonotypes. When four donors were compared, the shared fraction of clonotypes was 5% to 6.5% for naive CD4, over 3% for naive CD8, 2.3% for memory CD4, and around 0.37% for memory CD8. Pairwise subsampling indicated that sequencing depth was expected to affect the degree of clonotype sharing among donors.

Using the deep immunoSEQ assay, TCR CDR3 regions were amplified from genomic DNA by multiplex PCR. Extracted genomic DNA from each cell subset was spread evenly across all wells of several immunoSEQ 96-well plates, with each plate serving as a replicate. Each replicate PCR for sorted subsets received around 210 ng genomic DNA, equal to 30,000 or so T cell genomes. Purified libraries were quantified with a Qubit 3.0 fluorometer, sized on a Bioanalyzer 2100, and re-quantified with the KAPA Library Quantification kit. Every immunoSEQ 96-well plate was sequenced on a separate single-read 150-cycle Illumina NextSeq 550 flow cell. For the original study's pipeline: Because the immunoSEQ output held only junctional sequences and lacked quality scores, the filtering could not match the filtering applied to full-length reads. To assign V/J genes and CDR3, sequences were annotated against IMGT germline references using PyIR, a Python wrapper for IgBLAST v1.9. Any read was removed if the V/J assignment was weak (E-value above 1e-6), the CDR3 was missing, or the read contained stop codons, out-of-frame junctions, or ambiguous translated residues. V3J clonotypes were defined by identical inferred V gene, J gene, and CDR3 amino acid sequence. Percentage overlap between repertoires was computed as shared unique clonotypes divided by the size of the smaller repertoire. Repertoire richness was assessed with RTK rarefaction, the Chao1 estimator, and Recon v2.1 estimates of unobserved clonotypes. Generation probabilities for all TCRbeta clonotypes obtained by the gDNA method from a handful of donors were computed using OLGA. TCRdb limited this immuneACCESS table to in-frame rearrangements with V and J called. A share of clones is missing; checked studies link under half to unresolved V genes, and the rest is unexplained. The DNA was the basis for D and trimming; V, J and clone size are from that table. A total of a few hundred thousand clones appear in this sample, about 96% of them only once. The top ten constitute around 0.058% of the sample.

The receptor comes from a young woman in good health. Here the chain combines TRBV11-2 and TRBJ2-7; 9 of the junction bases match TRBD1. The material sequenced was naive CD4+ T cells sorted from blood. Sample cell subset or site, as interpreted from the label and publication: CD45RA+ positively selected. The CDR3 region has the sequence CASSLLPGQGYEQYF. Here is the DNA: TGTGCCAGCAGCTTACTGCCGGGACAGGGCTACGAGCAGTACTTC.